Following are 17 T cell receptor beta chains from one sample sequenced in a study of vaccination effects on CD4 cells after COVID-19. Assay used: immunoSEQ multiplex PCR; TCRdb lists only in-frame clones, some missing. The table has roughly 17,000 clones, about four fifths seen once. These receptors have no known antigen. After expansion with viral peptide pools in the ViraFEST assay, antigen-specific CD4+ T cells were sequenced. Isolation of CD4+ T cells took place after about 10 days of culture. PCR showed that the person got SARS-CoV-2 infection at some point between March and December 2020. Participants each got two BNT162b2 or mRNA-1273 vaccine doses. This specimen consisted of CD4+ T cells from PBMCs cultured with SARS-CoV-2 spike peptides, obtained after COVID-19 vaccination. The receptors originated from a human donor who had a prior SARS-CoV-2 infection.

V usage is TRBV3-1 (or the pseudogene TRBV3-2) and J usage is TRBJ1-1; maybe TRBD1 (5 bases). V was pared by 3 bases and J by 6 bases, with 17 bases between. The CDR3 covers 15 residues. CDR1 and CDR2 from the germline V gene are LGHDT and YNNKEL (reference sequence). This CDR3 is CASSQFFSGTSEAFF. CDR3 coding DNA: TGTGCCAGCAGCCAGTTTTTCTCCGGGACTTCTGAAGCTTTCTTT.

The chain joins TRBV7-8 to TRBJ2-3, with 8 bases matching TRBD2. Germline values: CDR1 SGHVS, CDR2 FQNEAQ. The CDR3 consists of 15 residues. Unmatched junction bases numbered 11, after V lost 4 bases and J lost 8 bases. CDR3 in amino acids: CASSWNTREGTTQYF. The CDR3, as DNA: TGTGCCAGCAGCTGGAACACTCGGGAGGGGACTACGCAGTATTTT.

This clone has only a few counts. The chain carries TRBV18 and TRBJ1-2; D might be TRBD1 (5 bases). Germline CDR1 is KGHSH and CDR2 is LQKENI. The CDR3 length is 13 residues. The germline V and J ends were trimmed by 5 bases and 6 bases, with 13 bases remaining between them. The CDR3: CASSGRRGDGYTF. The CDR3 DNA reads as TGTGCCAGCTCAGGCCGTCGGGGGGATGGCTACACCTTC.

V is TRBV6-5 and J is TRBJ2-7; TRBD1 aligns across 8 bases. The germline CDR1 and CDR2 sequences are MNHEY and SVGAGI. J was trimmed by 4 bases and V by 6 bases; bases with no gene match: 8. The CDR3 sequence is 14 residues long. CDR3 protein: CASRQGGGPYEQYF. The CDR3 nucleotides read TGTGCCAGCAGACAGGGGGGTGGGCCTTACGAGCAGTACTTC.

The chain is built from TRBV5-1 and TRBJ2-5; 8 bases line up with TRBD1. Germline V gene sequence: CDR1 SGHRS, CDR2 YFSETQ. Trimming cost V 6 bases and J 2 bases; bases outside gene matches: 9. The CDR3 length is 15 residues. The CDR3 coding sequence is TGCGCCAGCACCATAGCCGGGACAGGACAAGAGACCCAGTACTTC. Translated, it gives CASTIAGTGQETQYF.

This clone was detected a few times. The rearrangement joins TRBV2 to TRBJ2-7; tentatively, D is TRBD2 (5 bases). V was trimmed by 10 bases and J by 6 bases, leaving 19 bases between them. This CDR3 region has 13 residues. Germline CDR1 and CDR2: SNHLY and FYNNEI. The DNA of the CDR3 is TGTGCCACCGAATTAGACGGAGGATCCGAGCAGTACTTC. It codes for CATELDGGSEQYF.

This clone has only a few counts. This chain uses TRBV19 with TRBJ1-5; D might be TRBD1 (5 bases). Germline CDR1 reads LNHDA; CDR2 reads SQIVND (reference sequence). Trimming pared 0 bases from V and 5 bases from J, leaving 14 bases between. The CDR3 is 16 residues long. The CDR3 reads CASSIEGVSGDQPQHF. The CDR3 DNA reads as TGTGCCAGTAGTATAGAAGGGGTATCCGGGGATCAGCCCCAGCATTTT.

The genes are TRBV30 and TRBJ1-5; D is unclear. The CDR3 is made up of 13 amino acids. Germline CDR1 and CDR2: GTSNPN and SVGIG (reference sequence). V was cut by 3 bases and J by 6 bases, with 12 bases left in between. The DNA of the CDR3 is TGTGCCTGGAGCTATAGAACCCGTCAGCCCCAGCATTTT. Translation: CAWSYRTRQPQHF.

The chain has TRBV25-1 and TRBJ2-5, with a possible D match to TRBD2 (6 bases). Trimming pared 8 bases from V and 2 bases from J, leaving 15 bases between. CDR1 MGHDK and CDR2 SYGVNS come from the germline V gene. CDR3 length: 14 amino acids. The CDR3: CASGGLGGQETQYF. The CDR3 DNA reads as TGTGCCAGCGGGGGTTTGGGGGGACAAGAGACCCAGTACTTC.

The V call is TRBV5-1, the J call TRBJ2-3; no clear D. The CDR3 sequence is 14 residues long. Between the trimmed V and J ends, which lost 3 bases and 0 bases, there was a span of 8 bases. Germline V gene lookup returns CDR1 SGHRS and CDR2 YFSETQ. This chain's CDR3 is CASSSSTSTDTQYF. In DNA, the CDR3 is TGCGCCAGCAGCTCCAGTACGAGCACAGATACGCAGTATTTT. The full variable domain, its missing parts supplied by reference TRBV5-1 and TRBJ2-3, is KAGVTQTPRYLIKTRGQQVTLSCSPISGHRSVSWYQQTPGQGLQFLFEYFSETQRNKGNFPGRFSGRQFSNSRSEMNVSTLELGDSALYLCASSSSTSTDTQYFGPGTRLTVL.

This clone was observed a few times. The chain carries TRBV7-2 and TRBJ2-7, with D uncertain. V gave up 5 bases and J gave up 4 bases, with 6 bases separating them. The CDR3 is made up of 11 amino acids. From germline, CDR1 is SGHTA and CDR2 FQGNSA. The CDR3 spells CASSPGYEQYF. The CDR3 DNA is TGTGCCAGCAGCCCCGGTTACGAGCAGTACTTC.

This clone occurred a few times. J is TRBJ1-1 and V is TRBV4-1; D is undetermined. Germline values: CDR1 MGHRA, CDR2 YSYEKL. The V and J ends lost 1 base and 5 bases respectively, with 8 bases between them. The CDR3 totals 13 residues. The CDR3 coding sequence is TGCGCCAGCAGCCAAGTGGATGGTACTGAAGCTTTCTTT. Translating gives CASSQVDGTEAFF.

This clone was recorded once. V usage is TRBV6-4 and J usage is TRBJ2-3, with 15 bases matching TRBD2. The CDR3 loop spans 17 amino acids. With V trimmed by 2 bases and J by 4 bases, 4 bases remained unmatched. Looked up from germline, CDR1 is MRHNA and CDR2 is SNTAGT. The CDR3 sequence: CASSDRGLAGGPDTQYF. Here the CDR3 DNA reads TGTGCCAGCAGTGACCGCGGACTAGCGGGGGGGCCAGATACGCAGTATTTT.

This sequence joins TRBV4-2 and TRBJ2-5; 7 bases line up with TRBD1. The CDR3 has 14 residues. V was clipped by 3 bases and J by 0 bases; unmatched bases: 1. The germline CDR1 and CDR2 sequences are LGHNA and YNFKEQ. The CDR3 reads CASSQGQHQETQYF. The CDR3 DNA is TGTGCCAGCAGCCAGGGACAGCACCAAGAGACCCAGTACTTC.

The chain couples TRBV25-1 to TRBJ1-2; 7 bases map to TRBD1. Germline-derived CDR1 and CDR2 are MGHDK and SYGVNS. The CDR3 sequence is 15 residues long. J gave up 4 bases and V 8 bases, and 13 bases lay outside the gene matches. CDR3 sequence (DNA): TGTGCCAGCTCCGACGTGGGACAGCCAATCTATGGCTACACCTTC. Translating gives CASSDVGQPIYGYTF.

V and J are TRBV5-1 and TRBJ2-7; 9 bases agree with TRBD1. The CDR3 consists of 15 residues. V lost 4 bases, J lost 2 bases, and 7 bases stayed unmatched. Germline CDR1 and CDR2: SGHRS and YFSETQ. The CDR3 here is CASSLSGQGTYEQYF. The CDR3 DNA reads TGCGCCAGCAGCCTGTCGGGACAGGGCACCTACGAGCAGTACTTC.

The genes are TRBV7-9 and TRBJ2-7; D ambiguous. Germline-derived CDR1 and CDR2 are SEHNR and FQNEAQ (reference sequence). The CDR3 totals 15 residues. V was clipped by 0 bases and J by 5 bases, with 14 bases between them. The chain's CDR3 is CASSLAGPGVHEQYF. The CDR3 DNA sequence: TGTGCCAGCAGCTTAGCCGGGCCAGGAGTCCACGAGCAGTACTTC.